Following are 10 T cell receptor beta chains from one sample sequenced in a study of blood T cell repertoires in COVID-19. Only in-frame clones appear in the TCRdb table, and some are missing; sequencing was by immunoSEQ multiplex PCR. The sample carries about 190,000 clones, 84% recorded once. Material for sequencing was peripheral blood. These receptors all stem from a woman in her 70s with active or convalescent COVID-19.

This clone has a handful of counts. This chain links TRBV28 with TRBJ1-5; D ambiguous. This CDR3 region has 14 residues. Germline CDR1 reads MDHEN; CDR2 reads SYDVKM. Trimming pared 6 bases from V and 4 bases from J, leaving 13 bases between. CDR3 amino acids: CASRPPVGNQPQHF. CDR3 DNA sequence: TGTGCCAGCAGACCCCCAGTTGGTAATCAGCCCCAGCATTTT.

CDR3 DNA sequence: TGTGCCAGCAGTGAAAACAGGCATCGAGACGAAGCTTTCTTT. Translating it yields CASSENRHRDEAFF. The chain joins TRBV6-1 to TRBJ1-1; tentatively, D is TRBD1 (5 bases). This CDR3 has 14 residues. The ends were cut back, 2 bases at V and 8 bases at J, with 15 bases in the middle. CDR1 and CDR2 from the germline V gene are MNHNS and SASEGT.

This chain links TRBV28 with TRBJ2-7; 10 bases agree with TRBD2. CDR3 length: 15 residues. After removal of 6 bases from V and 4 bases from J, the junction contained 9 bases not matched to a gene. CDR1 and CDR2 (germline): MDHEN, SYDVKM. CDR3: CASSTEAGGNYEQYF. The CDR3 nucleotides are TGTGCCAGCAGCACTGAAGCGGGGGGGAATTACGAGCAGTACTTC.

V gene TRBV11-2 combines with J gene TRBJ2-5; 7 positions match TRBD2. The CDR3 totals 16 residues. V dropped 4 bases and J dropped 2; count of bases not matched to a gene: 10. The germline V gene encodes CDR1 SGHAT and CDR2 FQNNGV. For the CDR3, the DNA is TGTGCCAGCAGCTCCCGTCTCCTAGCGGAGCAAGAGACCCAGTACTTC. Amino acids: CASSSRLLAEQETQYF.

This chain connects TRBV6-6 to TRBJ1-5, with no clear D. From germline, CDR1 is MNHNY and CDR2 SVGAGI (reference sequence). Trimming removed 5 bases from V and 0 bases from J, with 17 bases in between. This CDR3 has 17 amino acids. CDR3 amino acids: CASSLRDSFYSNQPQHF. Written as DNA, the CDR3 is TGTGCCAGCAGTCTACGTGACTCGTTTTATAGCAATCAGCCCCAGCATTTT.

J is TRBJ1-2 and V is TRBV12-5; D unclear. The CDR3 has 13 residues. CDR1 LGHNT and CDR2 FRNRAP come from the germline V gene. Between the trimmed V and J ends, which lost 2 bases and 7 bases, there was a span of 11 bases. The CDR3 reads CASGLSGTSGYTF. The CDR3 DNA sequence: TGTGCTAGTGGTTTGTCCGGTACCTCTGGCTACACCTTC.

V is TRBV29-1 and J is TRBJ2-5; unclear D gene. This CDR3 contains 12 residues. CDR1 is SQVTM and CDR2 is ANQGSEA in the germline V gene. V was shortened by 7 bases and J by 4 bases, with 13 bases between the two germline ends. The CDR3 reads CSASPRAETQYF. CDR3 DNA sequence: TGCAGCGCCTCGCCCCGAGCAGAGACCCAGTACTTC.

The chain has TRBV2 and TRBJ1-3; tentative D call: TRBD1 (5 bases). The CDR3 sequence is 15 residues long. Per germline, CDR1 SNHLY and CDR2 FYNNEI. V lost 0 bases, J lost 0 bases, and 6 bases lay in between. CDR3 residues: CASSEADNSGNTIYF. The CDR3 region has the DNA TGTGCCAGCAGTGAAGCGGACAACTCTGGAAACACCATATATTTT. Full variable domain (rest looked up from reference TRBV2 and TRBJ1-3): EPEVTQTPSHQVTQMGQEVILRCVPISNHLYFYWYRQILGQKVEFLVSFYNNEISEKSEIFDDQFSVERPDGSNFTLKIRSTKLEDSAMYFCASSEADNSGNTIYFGEGSWLTVV.

The chain has TRBV6-6 and TRBJ1-5; the match to TRBD1 covers 9 bases. CDR3 length: 16 amino acids. The germline CDR1 and CDR2 sequences are MNHNY and SVGAGI (reference sequence). The junction had 4 bases not matched to a gene; V was cut back by 2 bases and J by 2 bases. The chain's CDR3 is CASSYQTGGGNQPQHF. DNA of the CDR3: TGTGCCAGCAGTTACCAGACAGGGGGAGGCAATCAGCCCCAGCATTTT.

This rearrangement joins TRBV5-1 to TRBJ2-1; 13 bases are a match to TRBD2. V lost 2 bases, J lost 3 bases, and 5 bases stayed unmatched. The CDR3 is 17 amino acids. Germline CDR1 SGHRS, CDR2 YFSETQ. CDR3 protein: CASSFTGLAGVYNEQFF. CDR3 sequence (DNA): TGCGCCAGCAGCTTCACCGGACTAGCGGGAGTCTACAATGAGCAGTTCTTC.